This T cell receptor (beta chain) was identified during a study of control samples from healthy donors and cancer patients. Germline-derived CDR1 and CDR2 are MGHRA and YSYEKL. Trimming left V 5 bases short and J 7 bases short, with 15 bases between. CDR3 length: 14 amino acids. This table comes from immunoSEQ multiplex PCR, and its TCRdb copy is limited to in-frame clones, with some not included. The data show about 160,000 clones, with roughly 95% seen just once and 0.95% to 1.1% held by the top ten. The source material was blood. J is TRBJ2-1 and V is TRBV4-1, with a weak D call TRBD1 (6 bases). The receptor comes from a woman aged 25 to 39 in good health. The CDR3 sequence: CASSSHAGANEQFF. The CDR3 DNA reads as TGCGCCAGCAGCTCCCACGCAGGGGCGAATGAGCAGTTCTTC.